A single sample gave rise to the 10 T cell receptor beta chains below, sequenced in a study of blood T cells in healthy people across ages (dated by TCRdb to 2014 to 2015). The library relied on 5' RACE. TCRdb records Illumina HiSeq 2500 as the sequencer. The second PCR ran for about 6 to 12 cycles and used a J-beta primer mix along with a sample-barcoded 5' primer. In-frame beta chains were kept once TCRdb had trimmed the public reads at Q25 with fastp and called clones with MiXCR. Each record represents a unique CDR3 protein, reported with the most common genes and DNA among its rows. Present in this sample are hundreds of thousands of distinct CDR3 sequences, roughly 50% of which were seen just once. Roughly 22% of the sample goes to the ten largest clones. What was sequenced was blood. Receptors originate from a man aged 30 to 39 in good health.

This clonotype was detected only a few times. The chain's CDR3 is CSATPTGTTDTQYF. CDR3 DNA: TGCAGTGCTACACCGACGGGGACCACAGATACGCAGTATTTT. The chain links TRBV20-1 to TRBJ2-3; either TRBD1 or TRBD2 may supply D (5 bases each). Germline V gene lookup returns CDR1 DFQATT and CDR2 SNEGSKA (reference sequence). The CDR3 has 14 amino acids. Trimming took off 4 bases at V and 2 bases at J, with 13 bases between the two ends.

The rearrangement joins TRBV11-1 to TRBJ2-5; TRBD1 is a possible D gene (6 bases). The CDR3 runs to 14 residues. Per the germline V gene, CDR1 is SGHAT and CDR2 is FQDESV (reference sequence). The V end was cut by 5 bases, the J end by 11 bases, with 21 bases between. CDR3 region: CASSTGTPFNEQYF. Written as DNA, the CDR3 is TGTGCCAGCAGCACCGGGACACCATTCAATGAGCAGTACTTC.

Written as DNA, the CDR3 is TGTGCCAGTGATCGGGGACCAAGCTCCTACAATGAGCAGTTCTTC. It translates to CASDRGPSSYNEQFF. The rearrangement uses TRBV19 and TRBJ2-1, with D perhaps being TRBD1 or TRBD2 (5 bases each). CDR3 length: 15 amino acids. Trimming left V 8 bases short and J 0 bases short, with 14 bases between. Germline assignment: CDR1 LNHDA and CDR2 SQIVND (reference sequence). Drawing the rest from reference TRBV19 and TRBJ2-1, the complete variable domain is DGGITQSPKYLFRKEGQNVTLSCEQNLNHDAMYWYRQDPGQGLRLIYYSQIVNDFQKGDIAEGYSVSREKKESFPLTVTSAQKNPTAFYLCASDRGPSSYNEQFFGPGTRLTVL.

This clonotype has a handful of counts. The gene calls are TRBV27 and TRBJ2-4; D is possibly TRBD1 or TRBD2 (5 bases each). The J call is in doubt because the DNA end fits TRBJ2-5 better. The CDR3 totals 13 residues. Germline assignment: CDR1 MNHEY and CDR2 SMNVEV (reference sequence). CDR3 sequence: CASSLAEGETQYF. CDR3 nucleotide sequence: TGTGCCAGCAGTTTAGCAGAGGGGGAGACCCAGTACTTC.

V is TRBV29-1 and J is TRBJ1-2; 10 bases agree with TRBD1. The ends lost 6 bases at V and 4 bases at J; junction bases unmatched: 11. This CDR3 has 15 amino acids. Germline-derived CDR1 and CDR2 are SQVTM and ANQGSEA. CDR3 residues: CSVRKGQGNVYGYTF. The DNA for the CDR3 is TGCAGCGTAAGAAAGGGACAGGGGAATGTCTATGGCTACACCTTC.

V usage is TRBV18 and J usage is TRBJ2-1; 12 bases are shared with TRBD2. Trimming removed 5 bases from V and 0 bases from J; junction bases left unmatched: 11. The germline V gene has CDR1 KGHSH and CDR2 LQKENI. The CDR3 spans 19 residues. CDR3 region: CASSNPPLAGGSSYNEQFF. DNA for the CDR3: TGTGCCAGCTCAAACCCTCCTCTAGCGGGAGGGAGCTCCTACAATGAGCAGTTCTTC.

The genes are TRBV15 and TRBJ1-2; the D is unclear. This CDR3 has 13 residues. Deletions cut 1 base from V and 3 bases from J, with 6 bases between. In germline, CDR1 is LNHNV, CDR2 YYDKDF (reference sequence). CDR3 sequence (DNA): TGTGCCACCAGCAGAGGGGGAGACTATGGCTACACCTTC. Translation gives CATSRGGDYGYTF. Full variable domain (outside the CDR3, taken from reference TRBV15 and TRBJ1-2): DAMVIQNPRYQVTQFGKPVTLSCSQTLNHNVMYWYQQKSSQAPKLLFHYYDKDFNNEADTPDNFQSRRPNTSFCFLDIRSPGLGDTAMYLCATSRGGDYGYTFGSGTRLTVV.

The rearrangement uses TRBV10-3 and TRBJ2-3, with 7 bases matching TRBD2. Germline values: CDR1 ENHRY, CDR2 SYGVKD. The length of the CDR3 is 18 residues. V lost 6 bases to trimming and J lost 5 bases; unmatched junction nucleotides: 20. In DNA form, the CDR3 reads TGTGCCATCAGGGGCTCGGTGGGTCTAGCGGAAGCTGGAGATACGCAGTATTTT. Residues: CAIRGSVGLAEAGDTQYF.

This clonotype was seen more than once but under ten times. The chain uses TRBV20-1 and TRBJ2-4, with TRBD1 identical over 8 bases. V shed 6 bases, J shed 13 bases, and the junction held 11 bases outside the gene matches. Germline V CDR1 and CDR2: DFQATT, SNEGSKA (reference sequence). This CDR3 is 12 amino acids long. The CDR3 reads CSAKDRADHQYF. CDR3 bases: TGCAGTGCCAAGGACAGGGCGGACCACCAGTACTTC.

This rearrangement joins TRBV20-1 to TRBJ1-2; possible D gene TRBD1, 5 bases. The germline CDR1 and CDR2 sequences are DFQATT and SNEGSKA (reference sequence). The CDR3 consists of 12 residues. DNA of the CDR3: TGCAGCCCTGGGGACGAAATAAGCGGGGCCACCTTC. Amino acids: CSPGDEISGATF.